This T cell receptor (beta chain) was obtained from a study of shared clonotypes between healthy human individuals. V shed 3 bases and J 0 bases; nucleotides not matched to a gene: 13. The CDR3 consists of 19 residues. Germline V CDR1 and CDR2: MNHNS, SASEGT. Sequencing used immunoSEQ multiplex PCR; TCRdb keeps in-frame clones, though not all of them. This sample has millions of clones, with around nine tenths found just once. This chain joins TRBV6-1 and TRBJ1-4, with 7 bases lining up with TRBD1. This sequence was found in a man aged 18 to 29 in good health. The sample comprised naive CD4+ T cells sorted from blood. Regarding subset: CD45RA+ positively selected. CDR3 in DNA: TGTGCCAGCAGTGATCGTAGGGGGCGAGCCCTTGCAACTAATGAAAAACTGTTTTTT. Amino acid sequence: CASSDRRGRALATNEKLFF.